This TCR beta chain was sequenced for a study of blood T cell repertoires in COVID-19. Turning to the study itself: Sites in the United States, Italy and Spain provided acute and convalescent COVID-19 samples. From T cells, B-cell-depleted T cells, or PBMCs came the material, which was cDNA or gDNA.

Seattle patient enrollment occurred during active infection, with longitudinal follow-up thereafter. Methods used by the authors: Amplification with reference gene primers provided the estimates of nucleated cell counts. Sequenced by immunoSEQ multiplex PCR; TCRdb stores in-frame clones only, minus some. The DNA was the basis for D and trimming; V, J and clone size are from that table. The table lists 85,000 to 120,000 clones, around 90% of them singletons. Material: peripheral blood. This receptor was obtained from a woman in her forties or fifties with COVID-19, enrolled during active disease.

The CDR3 DNA follows: TGCGCCAGCAGCACACAGGGTTTTGGCACTGAAGCTTTCTTT. Translation gives CASSTQGFGTEAFF. This rearrangement joins TRBV5-1 to TRBJ1-1; maybe TRBD1 (6 bases). The CDR3 contains 14 residues. The germline V and J ends were trimmed by 4 bases and 4 bases, with 14 bases remaining between them. Germline V gene lookup returns CDR1 SGHRS and CDR2 YFSETQ. Variable domain in full (rest from reference TRBV5-1 and TRBJ1-1): KAGVTQTPRYLIKTRGQQVTLSCSPISGHRSVSWYQQTPGQGLQFLFEYFSETQRNKGNFPGRFSGRQFSNSRSEMNVSTLELGDSALYLCASSTQGFGTEAFFGQGTRLTVV.